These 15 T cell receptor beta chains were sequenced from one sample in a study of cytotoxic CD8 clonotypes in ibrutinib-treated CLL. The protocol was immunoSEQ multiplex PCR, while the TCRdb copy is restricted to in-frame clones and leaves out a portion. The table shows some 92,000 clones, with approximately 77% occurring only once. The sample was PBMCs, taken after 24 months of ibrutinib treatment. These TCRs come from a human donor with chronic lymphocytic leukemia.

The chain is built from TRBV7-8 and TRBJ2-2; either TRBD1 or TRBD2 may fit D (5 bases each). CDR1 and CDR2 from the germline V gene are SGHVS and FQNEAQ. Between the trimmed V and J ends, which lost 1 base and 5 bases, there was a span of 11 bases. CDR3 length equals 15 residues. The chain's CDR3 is CASSLEEGRTGELFF. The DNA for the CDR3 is TGTGCCAGCAGCTTAGAAGAGGGGCGAACCGGGGAGCTGTTTTTT.

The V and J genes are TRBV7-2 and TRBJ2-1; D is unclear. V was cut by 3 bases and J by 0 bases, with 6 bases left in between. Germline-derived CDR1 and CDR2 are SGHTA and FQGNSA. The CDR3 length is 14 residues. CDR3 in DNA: TGTGCCAGCAGCTTGGCGAGCTCCTACAATGAGCAGTTCTTC. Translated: CASSLASSYNEQFF.

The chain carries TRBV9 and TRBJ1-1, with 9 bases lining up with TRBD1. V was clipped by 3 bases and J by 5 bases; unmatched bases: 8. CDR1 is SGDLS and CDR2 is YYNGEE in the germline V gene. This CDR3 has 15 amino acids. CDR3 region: CASSARTGVRTEAFF. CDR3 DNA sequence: TGTGCCAGCAGCGCCCGGACAGGGGTAAGAACTGAAGCTTTCTTT.

In nucleotides, the CDR3 is TGTGCCAGCAGTGATCCAGCCGGACAGGGGGGGAATTCACCCCTCCACTTT. This translates into CASSDPAGQGGNSPLHF. V and J are TRBV2 and TRBJ1-6, with 10 positions matching TRBD1. V was pared by 3 bases and J by 7 bases, with 9 bases of the junction left unmatched. The CDR3 covers 17 residues. CDR1 is SNHLY, CDR2 FYNNEI, per germline.

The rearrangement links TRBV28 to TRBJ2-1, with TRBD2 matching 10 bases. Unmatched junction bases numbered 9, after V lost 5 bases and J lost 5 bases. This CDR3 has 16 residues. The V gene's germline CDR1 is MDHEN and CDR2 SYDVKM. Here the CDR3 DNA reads TGTGCCAGCAGTCCTACTAAAGCGGGAGGGGACAATGAGCAGTTCTTC. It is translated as CASSPTKAGGDNEQFF.

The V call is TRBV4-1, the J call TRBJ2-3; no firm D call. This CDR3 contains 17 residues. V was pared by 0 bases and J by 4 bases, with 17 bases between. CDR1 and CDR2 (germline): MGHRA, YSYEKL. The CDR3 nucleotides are TGCGCCAGCAGCCAAGAAGGAATAGGCTACGAGGCAGATACGCAGTATTTT. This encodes CASSQEGIGYEADTQYF.

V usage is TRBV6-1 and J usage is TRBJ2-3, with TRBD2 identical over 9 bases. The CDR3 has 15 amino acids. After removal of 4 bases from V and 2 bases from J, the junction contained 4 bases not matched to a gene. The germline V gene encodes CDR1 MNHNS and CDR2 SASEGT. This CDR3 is CASSVAGVVTDTQYF. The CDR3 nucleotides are TGTGCCAGCAGTGTAGCGGGAGTTGTCACAGATACGCAGTATTTT.

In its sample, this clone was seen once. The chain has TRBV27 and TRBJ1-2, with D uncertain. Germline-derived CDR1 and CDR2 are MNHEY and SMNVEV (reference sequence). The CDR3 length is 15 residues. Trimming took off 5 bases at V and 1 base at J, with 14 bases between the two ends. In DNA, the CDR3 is TGTGCCAGCAGTCTGATTCCCGGGCTTAACTATGGCTACACCTTC. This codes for CASSLIPGLNYGYTF.

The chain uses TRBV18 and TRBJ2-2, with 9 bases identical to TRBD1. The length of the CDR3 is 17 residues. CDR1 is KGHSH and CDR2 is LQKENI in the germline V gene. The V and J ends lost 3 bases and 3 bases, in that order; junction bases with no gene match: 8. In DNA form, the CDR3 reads TGTGCCAGCTCACCCAAACCGGGACAGGGTTACACCGGGGAGCTGTTTTTT. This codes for CASSPKPGQGYTGELFF.

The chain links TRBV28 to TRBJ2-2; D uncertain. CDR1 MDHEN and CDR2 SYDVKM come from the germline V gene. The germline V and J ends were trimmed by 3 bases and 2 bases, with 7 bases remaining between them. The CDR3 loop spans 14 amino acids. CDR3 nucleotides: TGTGCCAGCAGTTTCCCCCTTAACACCGGGGAGCTGTTTTTT. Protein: CASSFPLNTGELFF.

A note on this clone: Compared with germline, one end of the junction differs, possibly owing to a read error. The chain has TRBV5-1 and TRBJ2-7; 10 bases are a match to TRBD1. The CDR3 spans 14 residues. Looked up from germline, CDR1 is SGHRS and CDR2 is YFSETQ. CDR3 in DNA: TGCGCCAGCAGTTTGGGACAGGGGACAAACGAGCAGTACTTC. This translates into CASSLGQGTNEQYF. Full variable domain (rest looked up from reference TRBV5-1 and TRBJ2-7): KAGVTQTPRYLIKTRGQQVTLSCSPISGHRSVSWYQQTPGQGLQFLFEYFSETQRNKGNFPGRFSGRQFSNSRSEMNVSTLELGDSALYLCASSLGQGTNEQYFGPGTRLTVT.

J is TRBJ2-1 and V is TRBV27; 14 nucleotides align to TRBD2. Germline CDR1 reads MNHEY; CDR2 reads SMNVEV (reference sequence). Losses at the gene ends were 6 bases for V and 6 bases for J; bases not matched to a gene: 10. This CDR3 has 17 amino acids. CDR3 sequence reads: CASSRRSGTSGSNEQFF. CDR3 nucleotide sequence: TGTGCCAGCAGCCGTCGGTCGGGGACTAGCGGGAGCAATGAGCAGTTCTTC.

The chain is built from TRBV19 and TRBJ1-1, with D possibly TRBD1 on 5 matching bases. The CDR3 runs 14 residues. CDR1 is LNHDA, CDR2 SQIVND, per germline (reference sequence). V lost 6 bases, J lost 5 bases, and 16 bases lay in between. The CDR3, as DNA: TGTGCCAGTAGCTCCGGGGGGGGAACGACTGAAGCTTTCTTT. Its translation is CASSSGGGTTEAFF.

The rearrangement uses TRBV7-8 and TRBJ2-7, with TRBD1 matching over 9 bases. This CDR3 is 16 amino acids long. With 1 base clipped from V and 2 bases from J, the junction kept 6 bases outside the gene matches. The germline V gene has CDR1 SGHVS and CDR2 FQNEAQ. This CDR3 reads CASSLVAWTGAYEQYF. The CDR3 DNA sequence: TGTGCCAGCAGCTTAGTAGCTTGGACAGGGGCCTACGAGCAGTACTTC.

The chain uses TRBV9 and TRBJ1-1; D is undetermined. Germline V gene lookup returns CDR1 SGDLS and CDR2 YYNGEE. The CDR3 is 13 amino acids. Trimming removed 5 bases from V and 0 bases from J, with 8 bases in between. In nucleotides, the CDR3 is TGTGCCAGCAGGAATACCATGAACACTGAAGCTTTCTTT. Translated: CASRNTMNTEAFF.